The sequence of this T cell receptor beta chain was determined in a study of T cell repertoires in cytomegalovirus infection. Turning to the study itself: Recently identified HLA-C-restricted CMV epitopes and well-studied HLA-B-restricted CMV epitopes were used by the study. Through public TCR beta signatures, both CMV infection and matching HLA type were indicated.

This clonotype was picked up a small number of times. Its target is not known. One entry per CDR3 protein results from TCRdb running MiXCR on the reads. The top ten clones hold about an eighth of a sample with about a million distinct CDR3 sequences, roughly a third of them seen once. The CDR3 extends over 16 amino acids. Trimming took off 3 bases at V and 2 bases at J, with 13 bases between the two ends. Germline V gene sequence: CDR1 SEHNR, CDR2 FQNEAQ (reference sequence). Overall study results and limits: HLA-C-restricted CMV-specific TCR beta clonotypes prevailed in the ex vivo response. Individuals carrying CMV plus the relevant HLA were identified by cumulative frequency of public TCR beta families.

The chain couples TRBV7-9 to TRBJ2-2; D not certain. The sequence was obtained from a human donor in good health (CMV status not recorded). Some clones in this sample may be carry-over from other donors' samples. This specimen was cultured CD8+ T cells from PBMCs, taken from culture after CMV antigen stimulation. In DNA form, the CDR3 reads TGTGCCAGCAGCTTCCCGGACCGCTATAACACCGGGGAGCTGTTTTTT. Translating gives CASSFPDRYNTGELFF.